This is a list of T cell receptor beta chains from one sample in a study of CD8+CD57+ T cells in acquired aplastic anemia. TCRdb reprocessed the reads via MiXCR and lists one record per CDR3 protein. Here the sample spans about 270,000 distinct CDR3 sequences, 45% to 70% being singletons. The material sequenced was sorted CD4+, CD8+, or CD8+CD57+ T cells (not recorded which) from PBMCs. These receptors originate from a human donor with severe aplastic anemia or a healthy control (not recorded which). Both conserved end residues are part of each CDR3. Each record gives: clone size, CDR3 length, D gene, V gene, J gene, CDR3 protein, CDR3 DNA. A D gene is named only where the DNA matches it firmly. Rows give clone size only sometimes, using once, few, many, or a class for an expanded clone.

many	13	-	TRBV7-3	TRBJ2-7	CASSKVGVYEQYF	TGTGCCAGCAGTAAAGTAGGGGTATACGAGCAGTACTTC
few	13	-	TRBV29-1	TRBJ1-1	CSVGGGMNTEAFF	TGCAGCGTGGGGGGGGGTATGAACACTGAAGCTTTCTTT
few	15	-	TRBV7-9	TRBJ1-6	CASSLAYLAGSPLHF	TGTGCCAGCAGCTTAGCTTATTTGGCCGGTTCACCCCTCCACTTT
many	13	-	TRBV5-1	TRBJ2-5	CASSSSWGETQYF	TGCGCCAGCAGCTCCTCCTGGGGGGAGACCCAGTACTTC
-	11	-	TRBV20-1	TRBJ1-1	CSATSSTEAFF	TGCAGTGCGACCTCCTCCACTGAAGCTTTCTTT
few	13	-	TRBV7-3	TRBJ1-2	CASSPGQSYGYTF	TGTGCCAGCAGTCCAGGACAGTCCTATGGCTACACCTTC
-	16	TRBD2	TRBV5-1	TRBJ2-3	CASSLRGTSELDTQYF	TGTGCCAGCAGCTTGAGAGGGACTAGCGAGTTAGATACGCAGTATTTT
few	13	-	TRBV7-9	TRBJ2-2	CASSPVNTGELFF	TGTGCCAGCAGCCCCGTTAACACCGGGGAGCTGTTTTTT
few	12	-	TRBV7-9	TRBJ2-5	CASSLTQETQYF	TGTGCCAGCAGCTTAACTCAAGAGACCCAGTACTTC
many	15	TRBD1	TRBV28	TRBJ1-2	CASSAGTGGNYGYTF	TGTGCCAGCAGCGCCGGGACAGGGGGGAACTATGGCTACACCTTC
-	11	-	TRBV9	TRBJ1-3	CASSVEDTIYF	TGTGCCAGCAGCGTGGAGGACACCATATATTTT
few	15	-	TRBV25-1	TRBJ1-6	CASSEYGGRASPLHF	TGTGCCAGCAGTGAATATGGGGGGAGGGCCTCACCCCTCCACTTT
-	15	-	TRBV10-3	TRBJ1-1	CAISELPGMDSEAFF	TGTGCCATCAGTGAGTTACCGGGGATGGACAGTGAAGCTTTCTTT
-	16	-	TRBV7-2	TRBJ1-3	CASSSPLKGRGNTIYF	TGTGCCAGCAGCTCCCCCCTCAAAGGGCGTGGGAACACCATATATTTT
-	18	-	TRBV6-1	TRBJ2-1	CASSEVRQRADSYNEQFF	TGTGCCAGCAGTGAAGTCAGGCAACGGGCGGACTCCTACAATGAGCAGTTCTTC
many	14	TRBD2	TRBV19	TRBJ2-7	CASSIGGSTYEQYF	TGTGCCAGTAGTATCGGGGGGTCCACCTACGAGCAGTACTTC
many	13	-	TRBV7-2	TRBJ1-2	CASSLGSTYGYTF	TGTGCCAGCAGCTTAGGCAGCACCTATGGCTACACCTTC
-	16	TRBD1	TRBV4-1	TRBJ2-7	CASSFFPDRASYEQYF	TGCGCCAGCAGCTTCTTCCCGGACAGGGCCTCCTACGAGCAGTACTTC
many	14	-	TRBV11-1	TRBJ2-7	CASSLAREAYEQYF	TGTGCCAGCAGCCTCGCAAGGGAAGCCTACGAGCAGTACTTC
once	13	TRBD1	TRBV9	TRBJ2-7	CASSVLSGGEQYF	TGTGCCAGCAGCGTATTGTCAGGGGGTGAGCAGTACTTC
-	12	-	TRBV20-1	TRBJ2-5	CSASGGQETQYF	TGCAGTGCTTCTGGGGGGCAAGAGACCCAGTACTTC
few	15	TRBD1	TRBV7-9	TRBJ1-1	CASSSQTGGSTEAFF	TGTGCCAGCAGCTCCCAGACAGGGGGCTCTACTGAAGCTTTCTTT